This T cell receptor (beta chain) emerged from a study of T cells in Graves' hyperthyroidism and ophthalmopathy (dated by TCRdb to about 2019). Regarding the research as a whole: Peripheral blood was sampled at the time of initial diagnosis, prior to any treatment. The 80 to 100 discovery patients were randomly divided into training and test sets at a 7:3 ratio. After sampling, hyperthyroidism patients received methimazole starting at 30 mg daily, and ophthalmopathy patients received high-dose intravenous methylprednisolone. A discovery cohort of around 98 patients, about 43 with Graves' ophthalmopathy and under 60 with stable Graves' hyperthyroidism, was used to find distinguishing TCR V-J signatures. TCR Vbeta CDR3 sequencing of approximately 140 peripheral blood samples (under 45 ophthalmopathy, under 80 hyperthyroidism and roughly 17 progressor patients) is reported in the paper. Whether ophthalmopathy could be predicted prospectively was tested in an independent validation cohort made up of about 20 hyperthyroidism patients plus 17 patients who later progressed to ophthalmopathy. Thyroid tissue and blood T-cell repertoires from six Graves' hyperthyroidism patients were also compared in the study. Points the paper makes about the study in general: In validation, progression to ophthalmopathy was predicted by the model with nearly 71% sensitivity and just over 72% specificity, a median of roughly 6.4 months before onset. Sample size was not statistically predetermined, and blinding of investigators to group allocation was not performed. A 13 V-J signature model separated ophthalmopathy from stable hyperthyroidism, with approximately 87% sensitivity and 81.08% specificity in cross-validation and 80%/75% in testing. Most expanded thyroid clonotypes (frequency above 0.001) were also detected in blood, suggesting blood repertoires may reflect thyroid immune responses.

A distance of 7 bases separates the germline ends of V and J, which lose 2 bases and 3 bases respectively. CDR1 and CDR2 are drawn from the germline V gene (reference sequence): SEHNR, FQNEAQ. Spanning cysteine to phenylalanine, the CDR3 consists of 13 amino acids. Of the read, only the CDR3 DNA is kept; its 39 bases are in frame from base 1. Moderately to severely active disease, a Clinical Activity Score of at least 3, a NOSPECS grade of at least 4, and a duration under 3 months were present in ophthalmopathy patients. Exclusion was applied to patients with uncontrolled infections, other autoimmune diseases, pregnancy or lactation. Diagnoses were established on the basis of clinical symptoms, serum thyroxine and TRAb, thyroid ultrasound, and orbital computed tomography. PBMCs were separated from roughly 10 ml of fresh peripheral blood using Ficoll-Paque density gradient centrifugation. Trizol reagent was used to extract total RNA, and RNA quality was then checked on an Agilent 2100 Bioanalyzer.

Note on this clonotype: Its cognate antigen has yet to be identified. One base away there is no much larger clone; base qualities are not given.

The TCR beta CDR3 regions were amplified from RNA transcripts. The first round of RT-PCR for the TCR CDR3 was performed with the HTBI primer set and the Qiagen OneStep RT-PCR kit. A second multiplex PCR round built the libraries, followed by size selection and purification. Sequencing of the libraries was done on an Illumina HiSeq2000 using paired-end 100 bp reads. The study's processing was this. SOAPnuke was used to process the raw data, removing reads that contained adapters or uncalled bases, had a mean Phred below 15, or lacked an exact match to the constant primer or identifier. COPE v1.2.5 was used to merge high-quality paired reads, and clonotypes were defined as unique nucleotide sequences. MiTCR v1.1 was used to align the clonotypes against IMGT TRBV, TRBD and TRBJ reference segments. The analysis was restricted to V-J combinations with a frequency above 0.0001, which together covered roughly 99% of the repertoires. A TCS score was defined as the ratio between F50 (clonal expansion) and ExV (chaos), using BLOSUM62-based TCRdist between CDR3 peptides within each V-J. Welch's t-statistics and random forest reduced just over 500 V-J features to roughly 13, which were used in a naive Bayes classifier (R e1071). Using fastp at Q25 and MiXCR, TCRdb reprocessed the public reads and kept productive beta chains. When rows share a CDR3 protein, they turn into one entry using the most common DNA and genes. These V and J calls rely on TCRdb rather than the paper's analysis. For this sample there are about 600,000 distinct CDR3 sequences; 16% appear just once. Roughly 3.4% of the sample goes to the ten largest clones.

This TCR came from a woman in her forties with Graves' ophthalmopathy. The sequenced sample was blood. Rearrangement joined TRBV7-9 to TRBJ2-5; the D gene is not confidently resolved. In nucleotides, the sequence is TGTGCCAGCAGCTTAACTCGGAAAGAGACCCAGTACTTC. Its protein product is CASSLTRKETQYF.